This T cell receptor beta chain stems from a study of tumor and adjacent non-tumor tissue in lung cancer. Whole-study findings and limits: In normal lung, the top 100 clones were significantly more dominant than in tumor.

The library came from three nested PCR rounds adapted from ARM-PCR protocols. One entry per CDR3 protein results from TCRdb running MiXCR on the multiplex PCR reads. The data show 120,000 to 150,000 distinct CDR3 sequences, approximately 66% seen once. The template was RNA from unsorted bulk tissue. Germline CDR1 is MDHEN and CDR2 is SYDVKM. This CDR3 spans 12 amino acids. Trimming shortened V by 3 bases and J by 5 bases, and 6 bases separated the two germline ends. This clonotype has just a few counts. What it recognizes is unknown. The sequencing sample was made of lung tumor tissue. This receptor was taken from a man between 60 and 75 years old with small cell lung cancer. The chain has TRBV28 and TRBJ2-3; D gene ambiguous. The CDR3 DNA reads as TGTGCCAGCAGTTTCTCTCTAGATACGCAGTATTTT. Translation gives CASSFSLDTQYF.